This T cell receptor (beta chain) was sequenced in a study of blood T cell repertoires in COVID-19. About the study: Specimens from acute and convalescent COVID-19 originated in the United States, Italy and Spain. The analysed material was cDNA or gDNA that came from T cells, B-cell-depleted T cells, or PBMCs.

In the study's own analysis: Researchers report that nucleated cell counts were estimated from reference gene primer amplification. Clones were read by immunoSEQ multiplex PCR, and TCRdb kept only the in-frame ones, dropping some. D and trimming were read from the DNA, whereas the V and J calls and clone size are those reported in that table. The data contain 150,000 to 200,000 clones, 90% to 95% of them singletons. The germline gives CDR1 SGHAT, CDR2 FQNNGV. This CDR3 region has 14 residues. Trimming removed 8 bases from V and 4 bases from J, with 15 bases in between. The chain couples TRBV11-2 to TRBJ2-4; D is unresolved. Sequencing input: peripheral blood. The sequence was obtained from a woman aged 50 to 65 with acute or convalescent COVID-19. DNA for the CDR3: TGTGCCAGCCGGCCGGGTGTAGGAAAAAACATTCAGTACTTC. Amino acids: CASRPGVGKNIQYF.